This T cell receptor beta chain was observed in a study of blood T cell repertoires in COVID-19. Overall study context: Samples taken during acute and convalescent COVID-19 were collected in the United States, Italy and Spain. Sources were T cells, B-cell-depleted T cells, or PBMCs; the material itself was cDNA or gDNA.

This clone has a single count. The germline V and J ends were trimmed by 4 bases and 0 bases, with 10 bases remaining between them. The CDR3 has 14 residues. Germline CDR1 reads SGHKS; CDR2 reads YYEKEE (reference sequence). In the study's own analysis: Amplification with reference gene primers provided the estimates of nucleated cell counts. Sequenced by immunoSEQ multiplex PCR; TCRdb stores in-frame clones only, minus some. The V and J calls and clone size were taken over from that table, and D and trimming were inferred from the DNA. The repertoire holds about 200,000 clones, with about nine tenths as singletons.

Sequencing was carried out using peripheral blood. This clonotype was obtained from a man aged 50 to 59 with acute or convalescent COVID-19. The chain carries TRBV5-5 and TRBJ1-1; D not certain. In DNA, the CDR3 is TGTGCCAGCAGCCCTGAGACTTTGAACACTGAAGCTTTCTTT. It translates to CASSPETLNTEAFF. The full variable domain, its missing parts supplied by reference TRBV5-5 and TRBJ1-1, is DAGVTQSPTHLIKTRGQQVTLRCSPISGHKSVSWYQQVLGQGPQFIFQYYEKEERGRGNFPDRFSARQFPNYSSELNVNALLLGDSALYLCASSPETLNTEAFFGQGTRLTVV.